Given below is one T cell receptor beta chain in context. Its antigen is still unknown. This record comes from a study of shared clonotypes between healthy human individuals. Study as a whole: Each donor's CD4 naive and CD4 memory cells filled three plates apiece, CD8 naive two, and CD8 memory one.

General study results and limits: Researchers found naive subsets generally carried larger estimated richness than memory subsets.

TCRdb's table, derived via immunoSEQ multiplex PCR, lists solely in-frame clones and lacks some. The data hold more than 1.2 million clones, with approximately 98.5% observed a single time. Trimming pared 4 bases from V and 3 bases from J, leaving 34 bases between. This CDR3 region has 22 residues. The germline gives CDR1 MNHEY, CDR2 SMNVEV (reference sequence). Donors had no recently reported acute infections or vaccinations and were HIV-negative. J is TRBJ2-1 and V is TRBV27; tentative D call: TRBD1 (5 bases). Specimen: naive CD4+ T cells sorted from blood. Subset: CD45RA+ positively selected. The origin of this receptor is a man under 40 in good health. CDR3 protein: CASSSQTGSPPLLGALYNEQFF. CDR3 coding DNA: TGTGCCAGCAGTTCTCAAACCGGATCCCCCCCGCTTTTAGGGGCCCTCTACAATGAGCAGTTCTTC.